The source of this T cell receptor (beta chain) is a study of T cell responses to AZD1222 COVID-19 vaccine. Unmatched junction bases numbered 10, after V lost 0 bases and J lost 0 bases. Germline V gene sequence: CDR1 KGHDR, CDR2 SFDVKD. This CDR3 contains 19 residues. The data were produced by immunoSEQ multiplex PCR, yet TCRdb's version contains in-frame clones alone and is incomplete. The sample lists nearly 110,000 clones, 80% to 90% occurring once. V gene TRBV24-1 combines with J gene TRBJ1-5; TRBD1 matches at 7 bases. The source is an adult in good health. The sample consisted of peripheral blood, taken on day 0 of AZD1222 vaccination. DNA for the CDR3: TGTGCCACCAGTGATTTGCCACCCGACAGGGATTATAGCAATCAGCCCCAGCATTTT. Translating gives CATSDLPPDRDYSNQPQHF.